This T cell receptor (beta chain) is drawn from a study of blood T cell repertoires in COVID-19. For the study at large: The United States, Italy and Spain were the sources of the acute and convalescent COVID-19 samples.

Germline assignment: CDR1 MNHEY and CDR2 SVGAGI. This CDR3 comprises 13 residues. V lost 6 bases and J lost 3, with 11 bases in between. As handled by the study authors: Estimates of nucleated cell counts were drawn from the amplification of reference gene primers. Assay used: immunoSEQ multiplex PCR; TCRdb lists only in-frame clones, some missing. D and trimming come from the DNA, and the V and J calls and clone size come from that table. The table has about 180,000 clones, approximately 89% seen once; the top ten hold about 2.2%. Recruits, aged roughly 18 to 89 years, lived in 20 to 30 US areas. Assignment of participants to cohorts was predicated upon participant-reported clinical history.

The sequenced material came from PBMCs or T cells enriched from blood (not recorded which). The TCR sequence derives from a woman aged 40 to 50 with acute COVID-19. The rearrangement links TRBV6-5 to TRBJ1-2; possibly TRBD1 for D (6 bases). CDR3 DNA: TGTGCCAGCAGCAGGGGCCGGGACTATGGCTACACCTTC. This sequence encodes CASSRGRDYGYTF.